The next 13 T cell receptor beta chains were all read from a single sample in a study of blood T cell repertoires in COVID-19. Clones were sequenced by immunoSEQ multiplex PCR, and TCRdb holds only the in-frame ones, with some missing. The table records approximately 240,000 clones, under 95% of them present only once. Sequencing was done on a sample of PBMCs or T cells enriched from blood (not recorded which). The receptors shown here come from a woman aged 18-35 years who had recovered from COVID-19.

The gene calls are TRBV13 and TRBJ2-3, with D unclear. Germline V gives CDR1 PRHDT, CDR2 FYEKMQ (reference sequence). V lost 5 bases, J lost 5 bases, and 8 bases lay in between. This CDR3 is 12 amino acids long. CDR3 loop: CASSPTGDTQYF. In DNA, the CDR3 is TGTGCCAGCAGCCCGACGGGAGATACGCAGTATTTT.

The CDR3 DNA is TGTGCCAGCAGCAGCCCGACAGGGGTCTATGGCTACACCTTC. Its translation: CASSSPTGVYGYTF. V and J are TRBV5-4 and TRBJ1-2; 8 bases agree with TRBD1. CDR3 length: 14 amino acids. Germline lookup yields CDR1 SGHNT and CDR2 YYREEE (reference sequence). Trimming took 4 bases from V and 4 from J; bases not matched to a gene: 6. Full variable domain (rest looked up from reference TRBV5-4 and TRBJ1-2): ETGVTQSPTHLIKTRGQQVTLRCSSQSGHNTVSWYQQALGQGPQFIFQYYREEENGRGNFPPRFSGLQFPNYSSELNVNALELDDSALYLCASSSPTGVYGYTFGSGTRLTVV.

This clone was observed a single time. V is TRBV11-3 and J is TRBJ2-5; possibly TRBD1 for D (7 bases). The germline CDR1 and CDR2 sequences are SGHNT and YENEEA. CDR3 length equals 16 residues. Trimming stripped 5 bases from V and 2 bases from J, with 18 bases between. The CDR3 DNA reads as TGTGCCAGCAGCCGCGGGGCAGGGGGAATTCAAGAGACCCAGTACTTC. The encoded protein is CASSRGAGGIQETQYF.

This clone was observed once. The chain carries TRBV5-1 and TRBJ2-3; D gene unclear. Between the trimmed V and J ends, which lost 0 bases and 2 bases, there was a span of 7 bases. The CDR3 loop spans 14 amino acids. Germline values: CDR1 SGHRS, CDR2 YFSETQ. The CDR3 DNA reads TGCGCCAGCAGCTTGGGGCAGGCCACAGATACGCAGTATTTT. Translated, it gives CASSLGQATDTQYF.

The chain has TRBV29-1 and TRBJ2-6; D is ambiguous. The CDR3 runs to 14 residues. V gave up 1 base and J gave up 2 bases, with 6 bases separating them. Germline V CDR1 and CDR2: SQVTM, ANQGSEA. CDR3 in amino acids: CSVEGSTGANVLTF. The DNA for the CDR3 is TGCAGCGTTGAAGGGTCTACTGGGGCCAACGTCCTGACTTTC.

The V call is TRBV6-5, the J call TRBJ1-2, with 10 bases that match TRBD1. V was pared by 8 bases and J by 9 bases, with 6 bases of the junction left unmatched. The CDR3 consists of 12 residues. The germline V gene encodes CDR1 MNHEY and CDR2 SVGAGI. This CDR3 is CASADRGHRYTF. CDR3 nucleotides: TGTGCCAGCGCCGACAGGGGGCACCGCTACACCTTC.

The chain is built from TRBV7-3 and TRBJ1-1, with 7 bases fitting TRBD1. Germline assignment: CDR1 SGHTA and CDR2 FQGTGA. The CDR3 is 14 residues long. V trimming: 4 bases; J trimming: 2 bases; junction bases outside the gene matches: 4. CDR3 amino acids: CASSSSGGNTEAFF. In DNA form, the CDR3 reads TGTGCCAGCAGCTCCTCAGGGGGAAACACTGAAGCTTTCTTT.

The CDR3 loop is CASSTSGSINYGYTF. The CDR3 DNA is TGTGCCAGTAGTACTTCAGGGTCAATCAACTATGGCTACACCTTC. The chain combines TRBV19 with TRBJ1-2, with D tentatively TRBD1 (5 bases). Trimming took off 4 bases at V and 2 bases at J, with 14 bases between the two ends. The CDR3 is made up of 15 amino acids. The germline CDR1 and CDR2 sequences are LNHDA and SQIVND (reference sequence).

The chain is built from TRBV14 and TRBJ2-1; 15 bases are shared with TRBD2. Trimming cost V 4 bases and J 3 bases; bases outside gene matches: 10. CDR1 SGHDN and CDR2 FVKESK come from the germline V gene. The CDR3 covers 19 residues. The CDR3 protein is CASSPRTSGGAGYYNEQFF. The CDR3 nucleotides are TGTGCCAGCAGCCCACGGACTAGCGGGGGGGCCGGGTACTACAATGAGCAGTTCTTC.

The CDR3 protein is CASSEGTSEYNEQFF. The CDR3 nucleotides are TGTGCCAGCAGTGAAGGGACTAGCGAGTACAATGAGCAGTTCTTC. The V gene is TRBV25-1, the J gene TRBJ2-1; 10 nucleotides agree with TRBD2. Trimming took 2 bases from V and 4 from J; bases not matched to a gene: 2. CDR3 length: 15 residues. From germline, CDR1 is MGHDK and CDR2 SYGVNS.

The rearrangement links TRBV6-2 or TRBV6-3 to TRBJ2-1, with D hard to call. The CDR3 extends over 15 amino acids. Germline values: CDR1 MNHEY, CDR2 SVGEGT. V dropped 0 bases and J dropped 9 bases, with 15 bases sitting between them. CDR3 sequence: CASSYSPGLVGEQFF. CDR3 nucleotide sequence: TGTGCCAGCAGTTACTCCCCTGGCCTAGTTGGTGAGCAGTTCTTC.

On this clone: Other DNA sequences of this sample code for an identical CDR3. This sequence joins TRBV4-1 and TRBJ1-6, with D maybe TRBD1 (5 bases). The CDR3 is made up of 13 amino acids. The germline V and J ends were trimmed by 0 bases and 10 bases, with 7 bases remaining between them. The V gene's germline CDR1 is MGHRA and CDR2 YSYEKL. For the CDR3, the DNA is TGCGCCAGCAGCCAAGAAGGGGTCTCACCCCTCCACTTT. Its protein is CASSQEGVSPLHF.

The chain has TRBV4-1 and TRBJ1-2; maybe TRBD1 (5 bases). The CDR3 loop spans 13 amino acids. V lost 3 bases and J 6 bases, leaving 11 bases between the germline ends. Germline V lookup: CDR1 MGHRA, CDR2 YSYEKL. In DNA form, the CDR3 reads TGCGCCAGCAGCCAGCAGGGTGGAGATGGCTACACCTTC. Translated: CASSQQGGDGYTF.